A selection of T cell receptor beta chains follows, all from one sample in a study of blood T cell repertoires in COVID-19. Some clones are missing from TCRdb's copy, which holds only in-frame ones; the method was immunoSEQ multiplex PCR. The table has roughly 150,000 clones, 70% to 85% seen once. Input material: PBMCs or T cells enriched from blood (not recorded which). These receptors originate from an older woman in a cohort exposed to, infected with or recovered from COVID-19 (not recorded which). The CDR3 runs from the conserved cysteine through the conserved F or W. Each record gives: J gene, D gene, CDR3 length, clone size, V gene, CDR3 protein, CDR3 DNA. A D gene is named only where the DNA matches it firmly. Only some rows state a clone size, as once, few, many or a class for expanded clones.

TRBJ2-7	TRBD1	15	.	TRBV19	CASKSHGTGGYEQYF	TGTGCCAGTAAATCTCACGGGACAGGGGGCTACGAGCAGTACTTC
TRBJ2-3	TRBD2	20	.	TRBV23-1	CASSQWQAEREGLSTDTQYF	TGCGCCAGCAGTCAATGGCAGGCCGAGCGGGAGGGCCTAAGCACAGATACGCAGTATTTT
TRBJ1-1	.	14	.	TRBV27	CASSLGGTGTEAFF	TGTGCCAGCAGTTTAGGGGGGACTGGGACTGAAGCTTTCTTT
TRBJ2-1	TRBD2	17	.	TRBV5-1	CASSLAPSGGSYNEQFF	TGCGCCAGCAGCTTGGCCCCTAGCGGAGGCTCCTACAATGAGCAGTTCTTC
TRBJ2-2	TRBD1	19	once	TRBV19	CASISTPGRQGGRTGELFF	TGTGCCAGTATAAGTACCCCGGGACGACAGGGGGGGCGGACCGGGGAGCTGTTTTTT
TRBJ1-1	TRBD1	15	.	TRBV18	CASSLGQVGLAEAFF	TGTGCCAGCTCACTTGGACAGGTGGGCTTGGCTGAAGCTTTCTTT
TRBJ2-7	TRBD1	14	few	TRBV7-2	CASSPGTGFYEQYF	TGTGCCAGCAGCCCCGGGACAGGGTTCTACGAGCAGTACTTC
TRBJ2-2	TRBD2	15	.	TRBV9	CASTRGGQATGELFF	TGTGCCAGCACCCGGGGGGGGCAGGCGACCGGGGAGCTGTTTTTT
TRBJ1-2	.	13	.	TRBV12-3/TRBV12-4	CASSRQRNYGYTF	TGTGCCAGCAGCAGACAGAGAAACTATGGCTACACCTTC
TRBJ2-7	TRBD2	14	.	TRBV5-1	CASSFSGGIYEQYF	TGCGCCAGCAGCTTTAGCGGGGGGATCTACGAGCAGTACTTC
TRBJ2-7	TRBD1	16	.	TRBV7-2	CASSPNPWAGGYEQYF	TGTGCCAGCAGCCCCAACCCCTGGGCAGGGGGCTACGAGCAGTACTTC
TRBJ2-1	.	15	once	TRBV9	CASSERGGSYNEQFF	TGTGCCAGCAGCGAGCGAGGAGGATCCTACAATGAGCAGTTCTTC
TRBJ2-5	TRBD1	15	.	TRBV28	CASWGDRGSQETQYF	TGTGCCAGTTGGGGAGACAGGGGGTCCCAAGAGACCCAGTACTTC
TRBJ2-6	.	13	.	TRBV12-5	CASGSSGANVLTF	TGTGCTAGTGGGAGCTCTGGGGCCAACGTCCTGACTTTC
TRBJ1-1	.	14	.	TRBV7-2	CASSSLQGQGEAFF	TGTGCCAGCAGCTCACTTCAGGGGCAGGGCGAAGCTTTCTTT
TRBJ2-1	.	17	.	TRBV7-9	CASSLDREWGSYNEQFF	TGTGCCAGCAGCTTAGATCGGGAGTGGGGCTCCTACAATGAGCAGTTCTTC
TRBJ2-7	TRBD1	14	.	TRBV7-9	CASSWPGQGSEQYF	TGTGCCAGCAGCTGGCCGGGACAGGGGTCCGAGCAGTACTTC
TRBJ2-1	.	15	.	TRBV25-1	CASSGGTKQGNEQFF	TGTGCCAGCAGTGGAGGGACAAAACAGGGAAATGAGCAGTTCTTC
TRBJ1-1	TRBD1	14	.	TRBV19	CASREWDRGTEAFF	TGTGCCAGTAGGGAGTGGGACAGGGGAACTGAAGCTTTCTTT
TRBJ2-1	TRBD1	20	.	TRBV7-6	CASSLPRPGQGYSSYNEQFF	TGTGCCAGCAGCTTACCCCGCCCGGGACAGGGATACAGCTCCTACAATGAGCAGTTCTTC
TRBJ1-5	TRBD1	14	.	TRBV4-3	CASSRDRGYQPQHF	TGCGCCAGCAGCCGGGACAGGGGGTATCAGCCCCAGCATTTT
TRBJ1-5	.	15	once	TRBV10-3	CAISATLGSNQPQHF	TGTGCCATCAGCGCCACCCTCGGGAGCAATCAGCCCCAGCATTTT
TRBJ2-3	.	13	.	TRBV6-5	CASKLRAPDTQYF	TGTGCCAGCAAGTTGAGGGCCCCAGATACGCAGTATTTT
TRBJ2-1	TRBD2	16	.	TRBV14	CASSQGRTSGSDEQFF	TGTGCCAGCAGCCAAGGAAGGACTAGCGGGAGTGATGAGCAGTTCTTC
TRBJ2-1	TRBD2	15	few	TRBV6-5	CASRLSGIGRDEQFF	TGTGCCAGCAGACTATCCGGGATCGGGAGGGATGAGCAGTTCTTC
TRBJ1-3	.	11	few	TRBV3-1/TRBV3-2	CASRGEGGVYF	TGTGCCAGCAGAGGCGAGGGAGGGGTGTATTTT
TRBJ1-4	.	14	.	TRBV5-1	CASSSTTTNEKLFF	TGCGCCAGCAGCTCAACTACAACTAATGAAAAACTGTTTTTT
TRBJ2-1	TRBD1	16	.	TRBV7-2	CASSLVGGTGINEQFF	TGTGCCAGCAGCTTAGTGGGTGGGACAGGGATCAATGAGCAGTTCTTC
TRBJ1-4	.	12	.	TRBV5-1	CASSAQGGKLFF	TGCGCCAGCAGCGCTCAGGGTGGAAAACTGTTTTTT
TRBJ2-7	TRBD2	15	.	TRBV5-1	CASSLGPSGSPEQYF	TGCGCCAGCAGCTTGGGGCCTAGCGGGAGTCCCGAGCAGTACTTC
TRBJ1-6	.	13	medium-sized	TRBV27	CASSPHEDSPLHF	TGTGCCAGCAGTCCCCACGAGGATTCACCCCTCCACTTT
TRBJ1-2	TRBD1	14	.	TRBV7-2	CASSSGTGNYGYTF	TGTGCCAGCAGCTCCGGGACAGGGAACTATGGCTACACCTTC
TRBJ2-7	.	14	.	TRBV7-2	CASSLWGESYEQYF	TGTGCCAGCAGCTTGTGGGGGGAATCCTACGAGCAGTACTTC
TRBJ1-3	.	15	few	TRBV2	CASSSRSYSGNTIYF	TGTGCCAGCAGTTCGAGATCTTACTCTGGAAACACCATATATTTT
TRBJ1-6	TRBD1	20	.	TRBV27	CASSFLGQGYPGAYNSPLHF	TGTGCCAGCAGTTTTCTGGGACAGGGGTATCCGGGGGCCTATAATTCACCCCTCCACTTT
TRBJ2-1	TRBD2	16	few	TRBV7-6	CASSSQASGGYNEQFF	TGTGCCAGCAGCTCGCAGGCTAGCGGGGGGTACAATGAGCAGTTCTTC
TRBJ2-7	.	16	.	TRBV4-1	CASSQAMDRGAYEQYF	TGCGCCAGCAGCCAAGCAATGGACCGGGGGGCTTACGAGCAGTACTTC
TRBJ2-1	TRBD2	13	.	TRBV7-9	CASSFGTSGRRFF	TGTGCCAGCAGCTTCGGGACTAGCGGGAGGAGGTTCTTC
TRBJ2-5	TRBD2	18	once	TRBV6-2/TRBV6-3	CASSYAAVGTSEKETQYF	TGTGCCAGCAGTTACGCTGCTGTCGGGACTAGCGAGAAAGAGACCCAGTACTTC
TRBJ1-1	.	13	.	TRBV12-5	CASGSRVNTEAFF	TGTGCTAGTGGTTCCCGGGTGAACACTGAAGCTTTCTTT
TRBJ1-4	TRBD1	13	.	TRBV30	CAWGTGHGEKLFF	TGTGCCTGGGGGACAGGTCACGGGGAAAAACTGTTTTTT
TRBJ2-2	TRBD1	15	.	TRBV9	CASSVTGVNTGELFF	TGTGCCAGCAGCGTTACAGGGGTTAACACCGGGGAGCTGTTTTTT
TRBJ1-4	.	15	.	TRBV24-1	CATSDSLATNEKLFF	TGTGCCACCAGTGACTCACTTGCAACTAATGAAAAACTGTTTTTT
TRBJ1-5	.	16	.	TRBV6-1	CASSERGRDFDQPQHF	TGTGCCAGCAGTGAAAGGGGCAGGGACTTTGATCAGCCCCAGCATTTT
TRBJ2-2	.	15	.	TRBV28	CASSEFQANTGELFF	TGTGCCAGCAGCGAATTCCAGGCGAACACCGGGGAGCTGTTTTTT
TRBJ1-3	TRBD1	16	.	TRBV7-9	CASSPQGVSSGNTIYF	TGTGCCAGCAGCCCACAGGGGGTATCGTCTGGAAACACCATATATTTT
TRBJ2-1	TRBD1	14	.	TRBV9	CASSVRAGGNEQFF	TGTGCCAGCAGCGTACGGGCAGGGGGAAATGAGCAGTTCTTC
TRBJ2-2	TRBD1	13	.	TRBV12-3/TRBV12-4	CASRPTGVGELFF	TGTGCCAGCAGACCCACAGGGGTCGGGGAGCTGTTTTTT
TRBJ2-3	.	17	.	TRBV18	CASSPQMIAEGTDTQYF	TGTGCCAGCTCACCACAAATGATAGCGGAAGGCACAGATACGCAGTATTTT
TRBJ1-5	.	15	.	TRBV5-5	CASSLAGRYNQPQHF	TGTGCCAGCAGCTTGGCCGGGAGATACAATCAGCCCCAGCATTTT
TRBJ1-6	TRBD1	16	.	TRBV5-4	CASSLTGTGSNSPLHF	TGTGCCAGCAGTTTGACAGGGACGGGATCGAATTCACCCCTCCACTTT
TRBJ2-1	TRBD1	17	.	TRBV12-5	CASGLTSRGLGDNEQFF	TGTGCTAGTGGTTTGACCTCGAGGGGGCTGGGGGACAATGAGCAGTTCTTC
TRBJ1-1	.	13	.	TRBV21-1	CASITRSGAEAFF	TGTGCCAGCATCACGAGGTCCGGTGCTGAAGCTTTCTTT